This section outlines one TCR beta chain sequence together with its context. This sample is part of a study of OX40 agonist ivuxolimab in advanced cancers. As for the study in general: Anti-PD-1, anti-PD-L1 or anti-CTLA-4 therapy given earlier was allowed, and 40% had some.

Germline V lookup: CDR1 MNHNS, CDR2 SASEGT. The V end was cut by 7 bases, the J end by 2 bases, with 17 bases between. The CDR3 is 15 amino acids. Clones were sequenced by immunoSEQ multiplex PCR, and TCRdb holds only the in-frame ones, with some missing. The sample has some 100,000 clones; 80% to 90% are singletons. This chain connects TRBV6-1 to TRBJ2-5; maybe TRBD1 (5 bases). This TCR derives from an adult with an advanced solid tumor such as melanoma, head and neck, liver or kidney cancer. The sample in question was CD4+ or CD8+ T cells sorted from blood, obtained in a trial of the OX40 agonist ivuxolimab. The CDR3 nucleotides read TGTGCCAGCATCAGTGGTGGGGCTGGGCAAGAGACCCAGTACTTC. It codes for CASISGGAGQETQYF.